The 21 T cell receptor beta chains listed next were all sequenced from one sample in a study of T cell clusters in autoimmune cytopenias. Multiplex touch-down PCR amplified TRB using TRB-A and TRB-B pools in one tube. TCRdb reanalyzed the multiplex PCR reads and collapses them to one entry per CDR3 protein, without DNA. The listing contains several thousand distinct CDR3 sequences. Each sample's input was around 250 ng genomic DNA, approximately 37,500 genome equivalents. Sequencing input: peripheral blood. Every receptor here comes from a human donor with an autoimmune cytopenia or autoimmune hepatitis (not recorded which).

The CDR3 reads CASSPQYTEAFF. The chain uses TRBV6-2 or TRBV6-3 and TRBJ1-1. This CDR3 is 12 amino acids long. The germline V gene has CDR1 MNHEY and CDR2 SVGEGT.

The genes are TRBV6-6 and TRBJ2-7. The CDR3 has 13 residues. Germline assignment: CDR1 MNHNY and CDR2 SVGAGI (reference sequence). The CDR3 here is CASSYSPAYEQYF.

Judged by frequency, this clonotype is medium-sized. The gene calls are TRBV5-4 and TRBJ2-3; TCRdb returns TRBD2, unconfirmable since there is no DNA. CDR3 size: 14 residues. Germline values: CDR1 SGHNT, CDR2 YYREEE (reference sequence). This CDR3 reads CASSSGPSTDTQYF.

The chain links TRBV27 to TRBJ2-7; no DNA is available, so the TRBD1 call from TCRdb remains unchecked. CDR3 length: 18 residues. The V gene's germline CDR1 is MNHEY and CDR2 SMNVEV (reference sequence). The CDR3 is CASSLHGPGRGLMDEQYF.

This clonotype is classed as medium-sized by frequency. The chain joins TRBV27 to TRBJ1-6; TCRdb's assignment of TRBD1 cannot be checked, as there is no DNA. The germline V gene has CDR1 MNHEY and CDR2 SMNVEV (reference sequence). CDR3 size: 16 residues. CDR3 loop: CASTPTGTGLNSPLHF.

The CDR3 sequence: CASSPGRVSNQPQHF. The chain combines TRBV18 with TRBJ1-5; TCRdb selects TRBD1, and the lack of DNA leaves this call unchecked. CDR3 size: 15 residues. From germline, CDR1 is KGHSH and CDR2 LQKENI. The variable domain in full, with the rest retrieved from reference TRBV18 and TRBJ1-5, is NAGVMQNPRHLVRRRGQEARLRCSPMKGHSHVYWYRQLPEEGLKFMVYLQKENIIDESGMPKERFSAEFPKEGPSILRIQQVVRGDSAAYFCASSPGRVSNQPQHFGDGTRLSIL.

The chain couples TRBV6-1 to TRBJ1-5; TCRdb reports TRBD1, a call that lacks DNA to check it against. Germline V gene lookup returns CDR1 MNHNS and CDR2 SASEGT. The CDR3 has 17 amino acids. The CDR3 protein is CASTAGTDYSGNQPQHF.

The gene calls are TRBV5-5 and TRBJ2-3; TCRdb lists TRBD2, though no DNA is available to test this call. The CDR3 is 18 amino acids. CDR1 and CDR2 from the germline V gene are SGHKS and YYEKEE (reference sequence). CDR3 loop: CASSLGLAGGVSTDTQYF.

This clonotype is deemed medium-sized by its frequency. V is TRBV19 and J is TRBJ2-1; TCRdb outputs TRBD2, but without DNA this stays unchecked. This CDR3 is 14 amino acids long. The germline gives CDR1 LNHDA, CDR2 SQIVND (reference sequence). CDR3 amino acids: CASRPSGKGYEQFF.

This clonotype ranks as medium-sized (0.01 to 0.1%) in terms of frequency. The rearrangement uses TRBV6-5 and TRBJ2-7; absent DNA, TCRdb's TRBD2 call cannot be checked. CDR1 and CDR2 from the germline V gene are MNHEY and SVGAGI. This CDR3 spans 17 amino acids. This CDR3 reads CASSYSGLAGENYEQYF.

This clonotype is deemed medium-sized by its frequency. The chain is built from TRBV19 and TRBJ2-7; the TRBD1 assignment by TCRdb is unverifiable without DNA. CDR3 length: 13 residues. Germline V gene lookup returns CDR1 LNHDA and CDR2 SQIVND (reference sequence). The CDR3 sequence is CASSSHRANEQYF.

The chain carries TRBV5-6 and TRBJ1-1. In germline, CDR1 is SGHDT, CDR2 YYEEEE. This CDR3 comprises 14 residues. The CDR3 sequence: CASSLDSMNTEAFF.

This clonotype ranks as medium-sized (0.01 to 0.1%) in terms of frequency. V is TRBV27 and J is TRBJ1-2; without DNA, the TCRdb call of TRBD1 cannot be checked. Germline V gene sequence: CDR1 MNHEY, CDR2 SMNVEV (reference sequence). The CDR3 loop spans 14 amino acids. The CDR3: CASSSGQGAYGYTF.

CDR3 protein: CASSAAPQGTYGYTF. This chain links TRBV5-4 with TRBJ1-2; absent DNA, TCRdb's TRBD1 call cannot be checked. CDR3 length: 15 amino acids. From germline, CDR1 is SGHNT and CDR2 YYREEE (reference sequence).

This clonotype shows up as medium-sized by frequency. CDR3 protein: CSVAAASYEQYF. The chain uses TRBV29-1 and TRBJ2-7. Germline loops: CDR1 SQVTM, CDR2 ANQGSEA. The CDR3 extends over 12 amino acids.

The gene calls are TRBV27 and TRBJ2-5; TCRdb returns TRBD1, unconfirmable since there is no DNA. The CDR3 loop spans 13 amino acids. Germline CDR1 reads MNHEY; CDR2 reads SMNVEV (reference sequence). The CDR3 loop is CASSFLQGETQYF.

The CDR3 sequence: CSASRRTSGGYPNEQFF. This chain uses TRBV20-1 with TRBJ2-1; the D call from TCRdb, TRBD2, cannot be confirmed without DNA. The CDR3 length is 17 residues. Germline-derived CDR1 and CDR2 are DFQATT and SNEGSKA (reference sequence).

V is TRBV7-2 and J is TRBJ2-2; TCRdb's D call, TRBD1, is unchecked because there is no DNA. Germline CDR1 and CDR2: SGHTA and FQGNSA. The CDR3 loop spans 16 amino acids. CDR3: CASSLQPFQGPGELFF.

This chain links TRBV7-6 with TRBJ2-1; there is no DNA to check the TCRdb D call of TRBD1. This CDR3 has 15 residues. Germline V gene sequence: CDR1 SGHVS, CDR2 FNYEAQ. CDR3: CASSLLGTEDNEQFF.

The V and J genes are TRBV6-5 and TRBJ1-5; TCRdb gives TRBD1 as the D gene, but with no DNA this cannot be confirmed. This CDR3 comprises 20 residues. Per germline, CDR1 MNHEY and CDR2 SVGAGI. CDR3 sequence: CASSYSWPGAGMQGNQPQHF.

The rearrangement links TRBV10-3 to TRBJ1-4; the D call of TRBD1 rests on TCRdb alone, since no DNA is present to check it. The germline V gene has CDR1 ENHRY and CDR2 SYGVKD. CDR3 length: 12 amino acids. CDR3 amino acids: CAISADREKLFF.